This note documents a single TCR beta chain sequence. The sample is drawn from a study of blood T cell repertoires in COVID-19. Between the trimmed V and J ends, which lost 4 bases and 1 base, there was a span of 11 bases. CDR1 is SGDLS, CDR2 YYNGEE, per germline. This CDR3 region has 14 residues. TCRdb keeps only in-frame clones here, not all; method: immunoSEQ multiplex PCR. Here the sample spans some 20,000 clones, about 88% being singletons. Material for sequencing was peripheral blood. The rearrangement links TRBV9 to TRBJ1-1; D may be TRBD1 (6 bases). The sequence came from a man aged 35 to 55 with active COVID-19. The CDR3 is CASSFGTPNTEAFF. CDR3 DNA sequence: TGTGCCAGCAGCTTCGGGACACCGAACACTGAAGCTTTCTTT.